The rows below give T cell receptor beta chains drawn from one sample of a study of T-cell reconstitution after alpha-beta-depleted transplantation in children. TCRdb re-called the PCR reads through MiXCR, storing one row per CDR3 protein. The table records roughly 150,000 distinct CDR3 sequences, 11% of them present only once. Sequenced here: PBMCs, sampled before TCRalphabeta/CD19-depleted stem cell transplant. These receptors all stem from a boy aged 2-15 years with acute myeloid leukemia, due to receive a stem cell transplant. Each CDR3 is given with its conserved first and last residue. The D gene is left open where the match is weak. Clone sizes are given selectively: once, few, many, or a class where the clone is expanded.

>many|TRBV29-1|TRBD1|TRBJ1-1
TGCAGCGTCCCGGGACAGGGGACGAACACTGAAGCTTTCTTT
CSVPGQGTNTEAFF
>many|TRBV7-9|-|TRBJ1-5
TGTGCCAGCAGCGAAGGGGGTCTCCAGCCCCAGCATTTT
CASSEGGLQPQHF
>many|TRBV6-1|TRBD2|TRBJ2-2
TGTGCCAGCTCGACTAGCGGAAACACCGGGGAGCTGTTTTTT
CASSTSGNTGELFF
>many|TRBV12-3/TRBV12-4|-|TRBJ2-3
TGTGCCAGCAGTTTACCAGCCGGGACACCCGCGGCAGATACGCAGTATTTT
CASSLPAGTPAADTQYF
>many|TRBV28|-|TRBJ2-3
TGTGCCAGCAAAAGGACCGCACTTGGGAATACGCAGTATTTT
CASKRTALGNTQYF
>many|TRBV5-1|-|TRBJ2-2
TGCGCCAGCAGCCCCGAGTTAGGAAACACCGGGGAGCTGTTTTTT
CASSPELGNTGELFF
>many|TRBV12-3/TRBV12-4|TRBD1|TRBJ1-1
TGTGCCAGCAGTTTCGGGACAGGCCTTGAAGCTTTCTTT
CASSFGTGLEAFF
>many|TRBV15|-|TRBJ1-3
TGTGCCACCAGCAAACAGGGTGACTATGCTGGAAACACCATATATTTT
CATSKQGDYAGNTIYF
>many|TRBV12-3/TRBV12-4|-|TRBJ1-6
TGTGCCAGCAGGCCTGAGGGGGATTCACCCCTCCACTTT
CASRPEGDSPLHF
>few|TRBV6-5|TRBD2|TRBJ2-7
TGTGCCAGCAGTTTACTAGCGGGAGATTCTGGGCAGTACTTC
CASSLLAGDSGQYF
>many|TRBV3-1|-|TRBJ2-2
TGTGCCAGCAGCCCCACAAACAGGGAGCTGTTTTTT
CASSPTNRELFF
>-|TRBV12-3/TRBV12-4|TRBD2|TRBJ2-7
TGTGCCAGCAGTTTAGGCGGGAGCTCCTACGAGCAGTCCTTC
CASSLGGSSYEQSF
>many|TRBV9|-|TRBJ1-4
TGTGCCAGCAGCGTAGAGGGTGTAGATGAAAAACTGTTTTTT
CASSVEGVDEKLFF
>many|TRBV5-5|-|TRBJ1-2
TGTGCCAGCAGACCCGACGTCGACTATGGCTACACCTTC
CASRPDVDYGYTF
>many|TRBV20-1|TRBD1|TRBJ1-1
TGCAGTGCTAGACCTCCGGGACAGGAGAACACTGAAGCTTTCTTT
CSARPPGQENTEAFF
>many|TRBV4-1|-|TRBJ2-1
TGCGCCAGCAGCCAAGATTCGGGCGGAGGGCAGTTCTTC
CASSQDSGGGQFF
>many|TRBV12-3/TRBV12-4|-|TRBJ2-5
TGTGCCAGCAGTTTCTCTAACGGGATGTACCAAGAGACCCAGTACTTC
CASSFSNGMYQETQYF
>many|TRBV28|TRBD2|TRBJ2-1
TGTGCCAGCAGACCCCGACTAGCGGGAGCGAAAAGTAGATACAATGAGCAGTTCTTC
CASRPRLAGAKSRYNEQFF
>-|TRBV11-1|-|TRBJ2-4
TGTGCCAGCAGCTCGACTCACACGCGGGTTGTGCTTGACTTC
CASSSTHTRVVLDF
>many|TRBV20-1|TRBD2|TRBJ2-1
TGCAGTGCTAGGGGGACTAGCGGGAGTGGTAATGAGCAGTTCTTC
CSARGTSGSGNEQFF
>-|TRBV12-3/TRBV12-4|TRBD2|TRBJ2-5
TGTGCCATCAGTAGGTTGACAGAACTAGCGGCCCCAGAGGAGACCCAGTACTTC
CAISRLTELAAPEETQYF
>many|TRBV20-1|-|TRBJ1-1
TGCAGTGCTAGAAGCGCAGACACTGAAGCTTTCTTT
CSARSADTEAFF
>many|TRBV20-1|TRBD1|TRBJ2-5
TGCAGTGCCCCACGACAGGGGCAGCGAGAGACCCAGTACTTC
CSAPRQGQRETQYF
>many|TRBV4-1|-|TRBJ2-1
TGCGCCAGCAGCCAAGAATCGGTCAGTGCTACTCGGGGGCAAAAATCGTTCTTC
CASSQESVSATRGQKSFF
>many|TRBV29-1|-|TRBJ2-1
TGCAGCGTCGAGCTACAGGGTTCCCGTTACAATGAGCAGTTCTTC
CSVELQGSRYNEQFF
>many|TRBV5-1|-|TRBJ2-3
TGCGCCAGCAGCTGGAGCGGTGGGTCCCGCACAGATACGCAGTATTTT
CASSWSGGSRTDTQYF
>many|TRBV20-1|TRBD2|TRBJ2-2
TGCAGTGCTAGGAAACTAGCGGGGGCTGGGGAGCTGTTTTTT
CSARKLAGAGELFF
>many|TRBV2|-|TRBJ1-2
TGTGCCAGCAGTGATCGGCGTCGCATTGACTATGGCTACACCTTC
CASSDRRRIDYGYTF
>many|TRBV28|-|TRBJ2-7
TGTGCCAGCACTGACCAACCTTACGAGCAGTACTTC
CASTDQPYEQYF
>few|TRBV4-2|-|TRBJ2-5
TGTGCCAGCAGCCAAGACGGGGCCCAGTACTTC
CASSQDGAQYF
>many|TRBV12-3/TRBV12-4|TRBD1|TRBJ1-2
TGTGCCAGCAGCCCTCGACCGGGACAGGGGCCCTATGGCTACACCTTC
CASSPRPGQGPYGYTF
>-|TRBV18|-|TRBJ2-7
TGTGCCAGCTCACCACCGCAACGGGATAGCTCCTACGAGCAGTACTTC
CASSPPQRDSSYEQYF
>many|TRBV6-1|-|TRBJ1-1
TGTGCCAGCAGTCAGAGGACAGAGAACACTGAAGCTTTCTTT
CASSQRTENTEAFF
>many|TRBV4-1|-|TRBJ1-1
TGCGCCAGCAGCCAAGAAGCGGCCAACACTGAAGCTTTCTTT
CASSQEAANTEAFF
>many|TRBV28|TRBD1|TRBJ1-6
TGTGCCAGCAGTTTATTATCATTCCGGACAGGGTACTCACCCCTCCACTTT
CASSLLSFRTGYSPLHF
>many|TRBV16|-|TRBJ2-3
TGTGCCAGCAGCCAATGGTTAGACTTTATGCAGTATTTT
CASSQWLDFMQYF
>-|TRBV2|-|TRBJ2-5
TGTGCCAGCAGTGAAGCGACGGGGCGGTTCGAGACCCAGTACTTC
CASSEATGRFETQYF
>many|TRBV7-7|TRBD1|TRBJ2-5
TGTGCCAGCAGCCTAGGGACAGGGCAAGAGACCCAGTACTTC
CASSLGTGQETQYF
>many|TRBV3-1|-|TRBJ2-2
TGTGCCAGCAGCCAAAGGTCCCCCCCCGGGGAGCTGTTTTTT
CASSQRSPPGELFF
>many|TRBV5-1|TRBD1|TRBJ1-2
TGCGCCAGCAGCGGAGACAGGGGGCACTATGGCTACACCTTC
CASSGDRGHYGYTF
>many|TRBV12-3/TRBV12-4|-|TRBJ1-1
TGTGCCAGCAGTTTAGCGCGGGATGAAGCTTTCTTT
CASSLARDEAFF
>many|TRBV6-1|TRBD2|TRBJ2-2
TGTGCCAGCAGCCCAACTAGCGGGAGGGCCGTGGCCGGGGAGCTGTTTTTT
CASSPTSGRAVAGELFF
>once|TRBV5-1|-|TRBJ2-5
TGCGCCAGCAGCTTCATCGGCCTTCAAGAGACCCAGTACTTC
CASSFIGLQETQYF
>few|TRBV19|-|TRBJ2-1
TGTGCCAGTAGCTCCACTGGGGGTCATCAGGGTGAGCAGTTCTTC
CASSSTGGHQGEQFF
>-|TRBV14|TRBD1|TRBJ2-5
TGTGCCAGCAGCCCCTGGACAGGGTTATGGGAGACCCAGTACTTC
CASSPWTGLWETQYF
>many|TRBV4-1|-|TRBJ2-2
TGCGCCAGCGCTGGGAGTCGGGGCGCCGGCGGGGAGCTGTTTTTT
CASAGSRGAGGELFF
>many|TRBV12-3/TRBV12-4|-|TRBJ2-5
TGTGCCAGCAGTTCGTGGACAGCCCATCAAGAGACCCAGTACTTC
CASSSWTAHQETQYF
>many|TRBV15|-|TRBJ1-4
TGTGCCACCAGCAGAGCTCCGACCGGGGATGAAAAACTGTTTTTT
CATSRAPTGDEKLFF
>few|TRBV19|TRBD1|TRBJ1-6
TGTGCCAGTGCTTCCGGGACAGGAGGTTCACCCCTCCACTTT
CASASGTGGSPLHF
>many|TRBV2|-|TRBJ2-7
TGTGCCAGCATTGGCCTACTCGAGCAGTACTTC
CASIGLLEQYF
>many|TRBV11-2|TRBD2|TRBJ2-5
TGTGCCAGCAGCTTAACCGGGGGGGGACAAGAGACCCAGTACTTC
CASSLTGGGQETQYF
>many|TRBV20-1|-|TRBJ2-1
TGCAGTGCTCCCAGGACTTCGGGCAATGAGCAGTTCTTC
CSAPRTSGNEQFF
>many|TRBV6-5|-|TRBJ1-1
TGTGCCAGCAGTCCCTCGTGGCCGGGGACTGAAGCTTTCTTT
CASSPSWPGTEAFF
>many|TRBV20-1|-|TRBJ1-1
TGCAGTGCTAGTCCACGGCGAATTGAAGCTTTCTTT
CSASPRRIEAFF
>many|TRBV20-1|-|TRBJ2-3
TGCAGTGCTAGTACGGGATATATTCCGGATACGCAGTATTTT
CSASTGYIPDTQYF
>many|TRBV5-1|TRBD2|TRBJ2-1
TGCGCCAGCAGCCCTCGGACTAGCGGGAGGTTTCATGAGCAGTTCTTC
CASSPRTSGRFHEQFF
>many|TRBV6-4|-|TRBJ2-3
TGTGCCAGCAGTGACTCACACAGCCGGAGCGCAGATACGCAGTATTTT
CASSDSHSRSADTQYF
>many|TRBV12-3/TRBV12-4|TRBD1|TRBJ1-5
TGTGCCAGCAGTGCTGGGGACAGGCCCATGGGCAATCAGCCCCAGCATTTT
CASSAGDRPMGNQPQHF
>many|TRBV12-3/TRBV12-4|-|TRBJ2-2
TGTGCCAGCAGAAATCGACATTCCGGGGAGCTGTTTTTT
CASRNRHSGELFF
>-|TRBV12-3/TRBV12-4|TRBD2|TRBJ2-3
TGTGCCAGCAGTTCCGCCGATCGCGGGGGGGCCGTAGATACGCAGTATTTT
CASSSADRGGAVDTQYF